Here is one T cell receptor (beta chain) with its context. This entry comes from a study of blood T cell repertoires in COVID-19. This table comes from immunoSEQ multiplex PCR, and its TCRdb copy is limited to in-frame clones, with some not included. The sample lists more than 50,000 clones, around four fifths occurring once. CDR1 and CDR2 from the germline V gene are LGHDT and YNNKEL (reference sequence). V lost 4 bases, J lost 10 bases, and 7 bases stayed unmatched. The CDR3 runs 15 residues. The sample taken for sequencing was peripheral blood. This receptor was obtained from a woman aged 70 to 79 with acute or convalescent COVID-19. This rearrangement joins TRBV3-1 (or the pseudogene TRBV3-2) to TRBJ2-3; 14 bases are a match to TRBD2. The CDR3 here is CASSPGLAGAGAQYF. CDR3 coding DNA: TGTGCCAGCAGCCCGGGACTAGCGGGGGCCGGGGCGCAGTATTTT.